This is a list of T cell receptor beta chains from one sample in a study of identical twins. TCRdb ran MiXCR on the 5' RACE reads and lists one entry per CDR3 protein. This table has about 660,000 distinct CDR3 sequences, 8.6% appearing once. Separately, the same data were catalogued under a study of yellow fever vaccine responses in identical twins.

Sequenced sample: PBMCs. These receptors all stem from a young woman in good health. CDR3s include the opening cysteine and the closing phenylalanine or tryptophan. The order of the fields is clone size, D gene, V gene, J gene, CDR3 protein, CDR3 DNA. The D gene is left open where the match is weak. Some rows mark clone size as missing; the rest say once, few, many or name a class of expanded clone.

few	TRBD1	TRBV4-2	TRBJ1-5	CASSQETGVGQPQHF	TGTGCCAGCAGCCAAGAAACAGGGGTGGGTCAGCCCCAGCATTTT
NA	NA	TRBV5-1	TRBJ2-3	CASGTWRGTDTQYF	TGCGCCAGCGGGACCTGGAGAGGCACAGATACGCAGTATTTT
few	TRBD1	TRBV12-3/TRBV12-4	TRBJ2-1	CASSPTLGQGGHEQFF	TGTGCCAGCAGCCCGACCCTGGGACAGGGGGGCCATGAGCAGTTCTTC
few	NA	TRBV27	TRBJ1-2	CASSPSSLRGYTF	TGTGCCAGCAGTCCCTCCAGTCTTAGGGGCTACACCTTC
few	NA	TRBV20-1	TRBJ2-3	CSARIASKVFTDTQYF	TGCAGTGCTAGAATAGCTTCAAAGGTTTTCACAGATACGCAGTATTTT
NA	NA	TRBV19	TRBJ1-5	CASTSGYNQPQHF	TGTGCCAGTACATCAGGGTACAATCAGCCCCAGCATTTT
NA	NA	TRBV11-2	TRBJ2-7	CASSLGPPPFPKPVSYEQYF	TGTGCCAGCAGCTTAGGACCGCCCCCGTTTCCCAAACCAGTCTCCTACGAGCAGTACTTC
NA	TRBD2	TRBV9	TRBJ2-1	CASRERRTSGSNLSDEQFF	TGTGCCAGCAGAGAACGGCGGACTAGCGGGAGTAACCTCAGCGATGAGCAGTTCTTC
few	NA	TRBV29-1	TRBJ2-1	CSAGEGNEQFF	TGCAGCGCCGGGGAAGGGAATGAGCAGTTCTTC
NA	NA	TRBV12-3/TRBV12-4	TRBJ2-6	CASNRRRSGANVLTF	TGTGCCAGCAACCGTCGGCGCTCTGGGGCCAACGTCCTGACTTTC
few	NA	TRBV28	TRBJ2-3	CAPFSDEPTDTQYF	TGTGCCCCCTTTTCAGACGAACCCACAGATACGCAGTATTTT
NA	NA	TRBV5-1	TRBJ2-5	CASSPRIQGGQETQYF	TGCGCCAGCAGCCCGAGGATCCAGGGCGGCCAAGAGACCCAGTACTTC
NA	TRBD1	TRBV7-2	TRBJ1-6	CASSLVATGFNSPLHF	TGTGCCAGCAGCTTAGTCGCGACAGGGTTTAATTCACCCCTCCACTTT
NA	TRBD2	TRBV7-9	TRBJ2-1	CASSLERGGPYNEQFF	TGTGCCAGCAGCCTGGAGCGGGGGGGTCCCTACAATGAGCAGTTCTTC
many	TRBD2	TRBV4-3	TRBJ2-2	CASRDSGRADTGELFF	TGCGCCAGCAGGGATAGCGGGAGGGCGGACACCGGGGAGCTGTTTTTT
NA	NA	TRBV11-2	TRBJ2-5	CASSSRQTQETQYF	TGTGCCAGCAGCTCCCGACAGACTCAAGAGACCCAGTACTTC
NA	NA	TRBV20-1	TRBJ2-1	CSAALGPYNEQFF	TGCAGTGCAGCACTCGGCCCCTACAATGAGCAGTTCTTC
many	NA	TRBV15	TRBJ2-1	CATSRDPQAEQFF	TGTGCCACCAGCAGAGATCCTCAAGCTGAGCAGTTCTTC
NA	NA	TRBV4-3	TRBJ1-1	CASSHPRGRDTEAFF	TGCGCCAGCAGCCACCCCCGGGGCAGGGACACTGAAGCTTTCTTT
few	NA	TRBV28	TRBJ1-2	CASSLPYEPDYGYTF	TGTGCCAGCAGTTTGCCTTACGAGCCGGACTATGGCTACACCTTC
many	TRBD2	TRBV3-1	TRBJ2-7	CASSQDLTSTYEQYF	TGTGCCAGCAGCCAAGACTTGACTAGCACCTACGAGCAGTACTTC
few	NA	TRBV6-1	TRBJ1-1	CASSDSTVMNTEAFF	TGTGCCAGCAGCGATTCGACAGTGATGAACACTGAAGCTTTCTTT
NA	TRBD1	TRBV12-3/TRBV12-4	TRBJ1-1	CASSSGDRRGTEAFF	TGTGCCAGCAGTTCAGGGGACAGGAGGGGCACTGAAGCTTTCTTT
NA	TRBD1	TRBV30	TRBJ2-1	CAWDRGRGNEQFF	TGTGCCTGGGACAGGGGAAGGGGAAATGAGCAGTTCTTC
NA	NA	TRBV7-2	TRBJ2-5	CASSSVAGGETQYF	TGTGCCAGCAGCTCCGTAGCCGGGGGAGAGACCCAGTACTTC
many	NA	TRBV7-8	TRBJ1-6	CASSLGGEVSPLHF	TGTGCCAGCAGCTTGGGAGGGGAGGTTTCACCCCTCCACTTT
many	TRBD1	TRBV7-2	TRBJ1-2	CASSLISGGGYTF	TGTGCCAGCAGCTTAATATCAGGGGGCGGCTACACCTTC
NA	TRBD2	TRBV19	TRBJ2-1	CASNSAGGGVNEQFF	TGTGCCAGTAATTCAGCGGGAGGGGGGGTTAATGAGCAGTTCTTC
many	TRBD2	TRBV29-1	TRBJ2-5	CSVSGGEETQYF	TGCAGCGTTAGCGGGGGCGAAGAGACCCAGTACTTC
NA	NA	TRBV4-3	TRBJ2-7	CASSQEGRGRDEQYF	TGCGCCAGCAGCCAAGAAGGCAGGGGAAGGGACGAGCAGTACTTC
few	TRBD1	TRBV24-1	TRBJ2-2	CATSDLRQGSNTGELFF	TGTGCCACCAGTGATCTGAGACAGGGCTCGAACACCGGGGAGCTGTTTTTT
few	TRBD1	TRBV24-1	TRBJ2-3	CATSDRTGSGHTQYF	TGTGCCACCAGTGACCGGACAGGGAGCGGACATACGCAGTATTTT
few	NA	TRBV12-3/TRBV12-4	TRBJ2-1	CASNKGYNEQFF	TGTGCCAGCAACAAGGGCTATAATGAGCAGTTCTTC
NA	NA	TRBV3-1	TRBJ2-7	CASSQHRPGPAGEQYF	TGTGCCAGCAGCCAACACAGGCCGGGACCAGCTGGGGAGCAGTACTTC
many	TRBD1	TRBV20-1	TRBJ1-6	CSARAPGTGSSPLHF	TGCAGTGCTAGAGCGCCCGGGACAGGAAGCTCGCCCCTCCACTTT
few	NA	TRBV9	TRBJ2-5	CASSGLLGETQYF	TGTGCCAGCAGCGGCCTACTAGGAGAGACCCAGTACTTC
few	TRBD2	TRBV12-3/TRBV12-4	TRBJ2-1	CASGTSGTGGNEQFF	TGTGCCAGCGGAACTAGCGGGACCGGGGGCAATGAGCAGTTCTTC
few	NA	TRBV29-1	TRBJ1-4	CSVWGFLEEKLFF	TGCAGCGTCTGGGGCTTCCTGGAGGAAAAACTGTTTTTT
many	NA	TRBV4-3	TRBJ2-1	CASSQAGLHNEQFF	TGCGCCAGCAGCCAAGCAGGGCTACACAATGAGCAGTTCTTC
few	TRBD1	TRBV7-2	TRBJ2-5	CASSYPGTGGLTETQYF	TGTGCCAGCAGCTACCCCGGGACAGGTGGGTTGACGGAGACCCAGTACTTC
NA	TRBD2	TRBV25-1	TRBJ2-4	CASSEYEITSGYIAKNIQYF	TGTGCCAGCAGTGAATATGAAATAACTAGCGGATACATAGCCAAAAACATTCAGTACTTC
few	TRBD2	TRBV2	TRBJ2-1	CASSAGGSLYNEQFF	TGTGCCAGCAGTGCGGGCGGGAGTTTATACAATGAGCAGTTCTTC
NA	TRBD2	TRBV7-9	TRBJ2-3	CSSSLSGASTDTQYF	TGTTCCAGCAGCTTGAGCGGGGCAAGCACAGATACGCAGTATTTT
many	NA	TRBV6-1	TRBJ2-7	CASSDVSSYEQYF	TGTGCCAGCAGTGATGTGTCATCCTACGAGCAGTACTTC